This passage covers 2 T cell receptor beta chains from one sample sequenced in a study of shared clonotypes between healthy human individuals. The protocol was immunoSEQ multiplex PCR, while the TCRdb copy is restricted to in-frame clones and leaves out a portion. The profile shows 1.4 million or so clones, approximately 98.5% of them singletons. Sequenced input: naive CD4+ T cells sorted from blood. As to subset: CD45RA+ positively selected. These receptors all come from a man aged 30 to 39 in good health.

This chain uses TRBV7-6 with TRBJ2-1; the match to TRBD1 covers 9 bases. Germline trimming cut 2 bases from V and 4 bases from J; bases unmatched to any gene: 6. CDR1 is SGHVS, CDR2 FNYEAQ, per germline. There are 16 residues in the CDR3. CDR3 region: CASSLPGTGLYNEQFF. The CDR3 DNA sequence: TGTGCCAGCAGCTTACCGGGGACAGGGCTTTACAATGAGCAGTTCTTC.

The chain links TRBV5-1 to TRBJ2-7, with unresolved D. With 4 bases removed from V and 3 bases from J, the gap between germline ends came to 32 bases. Germline assignment: CDR1 SGHRS and CDR2 YFSETQ. The CDR3 covers 20 residues. The CDR3 sequence: CASSRTVSTPAATNYYEQYF. CDR3 coding DNA: TGCGCCAGCAGCCGGACCGTATCAACTCCTGCGGCAACTAATTACTACGAGCAGTACTTC. Filled out from reference TRBV5-1 and TRBJ2-7, the complete variable domain reads KAGVTQTPRYLIKTRGQQVTLSCSPISGHRSVSWYQQTPGQGLQFLFEYFSETQRNKGNFPGRFSGRQFSNSRSEMNVSTLELGDSALYLCASSRTVSTPAATNYYEQYFGPGTRLTVT.